The clone carrying this TCR beta chain has at least ten counts. Its antigen is currently unknown. The junction differs from germline at one of its ends, possibly a read error. This entry comes from a study of early T cells in non-severe SARS-CoV-2 infection. Study-wide background: Sequencing targeted bulk RNA from unsorted whole blood, leaving chains unpaired. Study-wide results and caveats: Lookups in VDJdb leaned toward anti-spike CD8 responses and missed private and CD4 specificities.

Individual cDNA molecules carried attached unique molecular identifiers. TCRdb re-analysed the 5' RACE reads in MiXCR, keeping a single row per CDR3 protein. Among about 40,000 distinct CDR3 sequences listed, over 3.5% were seen once. The length of the CDR3 is 15 residues. The germline gives CDR1 KGHSH, CDR2 LQKENI. This TCR was sampled from an adult who was a healthcare worker with PCR-confirmed SARS-CoV-2 infection or an uninfected control (not recorded which). Material: whole blood. This rearrangement joins TRBV18 to TRBJ1-3; D ambiguous. CDR3 residues: CVSSRFDASGNTIYF. CDR3 sequence (DNA): TGTGTCAGCTCACGCTTCGATGCCTCTGGAAACACCATATATTTT.